The rows below give T cell receptor beta chains drawn from one sample of a study of CD8+ T cells in alopecia areata. Produced via immunoSEQ multiplex PCR; TCRdb's table is partial and in-frame only. Of about 250,000 clones detected, around 64% appear once; the ten largest clones hold around 0.92%. Sample: CD4+ T cells sorted from blood, taken around week 53, from a patient treated with tofacitinib. These TCRs come from a human donor with alopecia areata. The CDR3 runs from the conserved cysteine through the conserved F or W. The order of the fields is D gene, V gene, clone size, J gene, CDR3 protein, CDR3 DNA. A D gene is named only where the DNA matches it firmly. Not every row has a clone size; where given, it reads once, few, many or a size class.

D gene: .; V gene: TRBV9; clone size: few; J gene: TRBJ1-3; CDR3 protein: CASSVDIASHTIYF; CDR3 DNA: TGTGCCAGCAGCGTAGATATTGCCTCCCACACCATATATTTT
D gene: TRBD1; V gene: TRBV10-2; clone size: .; J gene: TRBJ2-1; CDR3 protein: CACGTGERHEQFF; CDR3 DNA: TGCGCCTGTGGGACAGGGGAGAGGCATGAGCAGTTCTTC
D gene: .; V gene: TRBV9; clone size: .; J gene: TRBJ2-7; CDR3 protein: CASSVSGGWSSYEQYF; CDR3 DNA: TGTGCCAGCAGCGTGTCGGGGGGCTGGAGCTCCTACGAGCAGTACTTC
D gene: TRBD2; V gene: TRBV30; clone size: .; J gene: TRBJ2-3; CDR3 protein: CAWSEASGVTDTQYF; CDR3 DNA: TGTGCCTGGAGTGAGGCTAGCGGGGTCACAGATACGCAGTATTTT
D gene: .; V gene: TRBV7-9; clone size: .; J gene: TRBJ1-5; CDR3 protein: CASSLDGRSNQPQHF; CDR3 DNA: TGTGCCAGCAGCTTAGACGGGCGGAGCAATCAGCCCCAGCATTTT
D gene: TRBD1; V gene: TRBV4-2; clone size: .; J gene: TRBJ1-1; CDR3 protein: CASSQEGDRVSTEAFF; CDR3 DNA: TGTGCCAGCAGCCAAGAGGGGGACAGGGTGAGCACTGAAGCTTTCTTT
D gene: .; V gene: TRBV5-6; clone size: .; J gene: TRBJ2-3; CDR3 protein: CASSQGSGSDTQYF; CDR3 DNA: TGTGCCAGCAGCCAGGGTTCCGGGTCAGATACGCAGTATTTT
D gene: .; V gene: TRBV9; clone size: .; J gene: TRBJ2-3; CDR3 protein: CASSVEAGAYTDTQYF; CDR3 DNA: TGTGCCAGCAGCGTAGAGGCAGGGGCATACACAGATACGCAGTATTTT
D gene: TRBD1; V gene: TRBV2; clone size: few; J gene: TRBJ1-3; CDR3 protein: CASRKTGILSGNTIYF; CDR3 DNA: TGTGCCAGCCGTAAGACAGGGATATTATCTGGAAACACCATATATTTT
D gene: .; V gene: TRBV6-5; clone size: .; J gene: TRBJ1-1; CDR3 protein: CASASGVMNTEAFF; CDR3 DNA: TGTGCCAGTGCCTCGGGGGTTATGAACACTGAAGCTTTCTTT
D gene: .; V gene: TRBV7-8; clone size: few; J gene: TRBJ2-5; CDR3 protein: CASSFGPNPQETQYF; CDR3 DNA: TGTGCCAGCAGCTTTGGGCCGAATCCACAAGAGACCCAGTACTTC
D gene: .; V gene: TRBV25-1; clone size: .; J gene: TRBJ2-5; CDR3 protein: CASSEWAGNQETQYF; CDR3 DNA: TGTGCCAGCAGTGAATGGGCGGGGAACCAAGAGACCCAGTACTTC
D gene: .; V gene: TRBV5-1; clone size: .; J gene: TRBJ1-4; CDR3 protein: CASSLESGNEKLFF; CDR3 DNA: TGCGCCAGCAGCTTGGAAAGCGGGAATGAAAAACTGTTTTTT
D gene: .; V gene: TRBV7-2; clone size: .; J gene: TRBJ2-5; CDR3 protein: CASTERGAPGETQYF; CDR3 DNA: TGTGCCAGCACCGAAAGGGGAGCCCCTGGGGAGACCCAGTACTTC
D gene: TRBD2; V gene: TRBV29-1; clone size: .; J gene: TRBJ2-5; CDR3 protein: CSVLGLANQETQYF; CDR3 DNA: TGCAGCGTCCTCGGACTAGCGAACCAAGAGACCCAGTACTTC